The clone carrying this TCR beta chain was counted a few times. Its antigen is not known. Primed by a sample-barcoded 5' primer and a J-beta primer mix, a second PCR proceeded for 7 to 11 cycles. With 12 random nucleotides, a template-switch adaptor tagged each individual cDNA molecule. Each CDR3 protein gets one entry after TCRdb re-called the 5' RACE reads with MiXCR. The top ten hold about a tenth of the sample, which has about 840,000 distinct CDR3 sequences, roughly 28% seen once. This record belongs to a study of blood T cells in healthy people across ages. Study-level results: Higher diversity, along with more naive CD4+ cells, distinguished long-lived donors from aged donors. It was held that the diversity estimates obtained from one million T cells were underestimates.

Germline values: CDR1 GTSNPN, CDR2 SVGIG (reference sequence). This CDR3 is 14 amino acids long. A further study also used this sample, focusing on T cells of mothers and their children. According to that study: With the M1S primer of the second PCR, sample barcodes and 2-4 random nucleotides were added.

The TCR originated in a woman in her 40s in good health. Sequenced sample: blood. The V gene is TRBV30, the J gene TRBJ2-4; TRBD1 or TRBD2 may be the D gene (5 bases each). The J call may be faulty, since TRBJ2-7 better matches the DNA end. The CDR3 sequence: CAWSVPGTYYEQYF. DNA of the CDR3: TGTGCCTGGAGTGTTCCAGGGACCTACTACGAGCAGTACTTC.